The 5 T cell receptor beta chains reported below all come from one sample, sequenced in a study of blood T cell repertoires in COVID-19. The table came from immunoSEQ multiplex PCR; TCRdb's copy has only in-frame clones and leaves some out. Counted here are about 210,000 clones, around 83% occurring once; the ten biggest clones make up 4.5% to 5.5%. The material sequenced was peripheral blood. Receptor source: a woman in her seventies with COVID-19, enrolled during active disease.

The chain is built from TRBV9 and TRBJ1-1; 7 bases agree with TRBD1. This CDR3 region has 15 residues. Germline CDR1 reads SGDLS; CDR2 reads YYNGEE. The junction had 9 bases not matched to a gene; V was cut back by 1 base and J by 6 bases. CDR3 sequence: CASSVTGTDRAEAFF. DNA of the CDR3: TGTGCCAGCAGCGTAACAGGGACAGACAGGGCTGAAGCTTTCTTT.

The chain couples TRBV3-1 (or the pseudogene TRBV3-2) to TRBJ1-2; D possibly corresponds to TRBD1 (6 bases). CDR3 size: 15 residues. V was trimmed by 3 bases and J by 2 bases, leaving 13 bases between them. The V gene's germline CDR1 is LGHDT and CDR2 YNNKEL (reference sequence). CDR3 sequence reads: CASSHNGGGNYGYTF. CDR3 in DNA: TGTGCCAGCAGCCACAATGGGGGGGGCAACTATGGCTACACCTTC.

In this sample, this clone turned up once. The chain joins TRBV6-1 to TRBJ1-3, with 8 bases lining up with TRBD1. Trimming cost V 0 bases and J 3 bases; bases outside gene matches: 4. Germline CDR1 is MNHNS and CDR2 is SASEGT. This CDR3 has 16 amino acids. CDR3 bases: TGTGCCAGCAGTGAAGCGTGGACAGGGAGTGGAAACACCATATATTTT. Translating gives CASSEAWTGSGNTIYF.

V usage is TRBV19 and J usage is TRBJ1-2; a possible D gene is TRBD1 (6 bases). This CDR3 has 12 residues. Germline V gene lookup returns CDR1 LNHDA and CDR2 SQIVND (reference sequence). V was shortened by 9 bases and J by 0 bases, with 8 bases between the two germline ends. Here the CDR3 DNA reads TGTGCCAGCCAGGGGCCTAACTATGGCTACACCTTC. As protein: CASQGPNYGYTF.

This clone was recorded a few times. The chain links TRBV4-3 to TRBJ2-5; a possible D gene is TRBD2 (6 bases). Deletions cut 0 bases from V and 4 bases from J, with 9 bases between. Germline assignment: CDR1 LGHNA and CDR2 YSLEER. This CDR3 contains 14 residues. The CDR3 reads CASSQDMGGETQYF. The CDR3 nucleotides are TGCGCCAGCAGCCAAGATATGGGGGGAGAGACCCAGTACTTC.